This record covers a single T cell receptor beta chain. What it recognizes is unknown. PCR primers comprised 60 Vbeta and 13 Jbeta primers. Measured with immunoSEQ multiplex PCR; TCRdb has only the in-frame clones, and not every one. This table holds approximately 190,000 clones. This record belongs to a study of cytomegalovirus exposure and HLA in healthy donors. General study points: Some highly shared sequence variants likely arose as a pipeline artifact.

The CDR3 consists of 16 residues. CDR1 is SGHTA and CDR2 is FQGTGA in the germline V gene. Deletions cut 4 bases from V and 2 bases from J, with 16 bases between. This sequence was found in a boy aged 5-17 years in good health and CMV-seronegative. The specimen was PBMCs. The rearrangement joins TRBV7-3 to TRBJ2-3, with D perhaps matching TRBD2 (6 bases). The CDR3 sequence: CASSSAPGGITDTQYF. CDR3 in DNA: TGTGCCAGCAGCTCAGCCCCCGGGGGAATCACAGATACGCAGTATTTT.